The 5 T cell receptor beta chains listed next were all sequenced from one sample in a study of blood T cell repertoires in COVID-19. TCRdb's table, derived via immunoSEQ multiplex PCR, lists solely in-frame clones and lacks some. The table includes around 110,000 clones, roughly 85% detected once. Sequenced sample: peripheral blood. The receptors derive from a man in his forties or fifties with acute or convalescent COVID-19.

The chain has TRBV3-1 (or the pseudogene TRBV3-2) and TRBJ1-6; TRBD1 is a possible D gene (6 bases). Looked up from germline, CDR1 is LGHDT and CDR2 is YNNKEL (reference sequence). The CDR3 contains 16 residues. V lost 1 base and J 9 bases, leaving 16 bases between the germline ends. The chain's CDR3 is CASSQVFIRTASPLHF. CDR3 bases: TGTGCCAGCAGCCAAGTATTTATACGGACAGCTTCACCCCTCCACTTT.

The gene calls are TRBV5-1 and TRBJ2-3, with a weak D call TRBD2 (6 bases). V shed 0 bases and J shed 5 bases, with 10 bases lying between them. This CDR3 is 14 amino acids long. Germline V gene lookup returns CDR1 SGHRS and CDR2 YFSETQ. The CDR3 protein is CASSLGLGGDTQYF. The CDR3 DNA reads TGCGCCAGCAGCTTGGGACTAGGAGGAGATACGCAGTATTTT. Using reference TRBV5-1 and TRBJ2-3 for the parts outside the CDR3, the full variable domain is KAGVTQTPRYLIKTRGQQVTLSCSPISGHRSVSWYQQTPGQGLQFLFEYFSETQRNKGNFPGRFSGRQFSNSRSEMNVSTLELGDSALYLCASSLGLGGDTQYFGPGTRLTVL.

This chain uses TRBV15 with TRBJ1-1, with D uncertain. The CDR3 is 12 residues long. Trimming left V 5 bases short and J 7 bases short, with 11 bases between. In germline, CDR1 is LNHNV, CDR2 YYDKDF (reference sequence). CDR3 DNA: TGTGCCACCAGCCTGCCGGGAGGTGAAGCTTTCTTT. It translates to CATSLPGGEAFF.

The chain combines TRBV4-2 with TRBJ2-5, with D possibly TRBD1 on 5 matching bases. Germline V gene lookup returns CDR1 LGHNA and CDR2 YNFKEQ. The CDR3 runs 15 residues. V was cut by 0 bases and J by 1 base, with 9 bases left in between. The CDR3, as DNA: TGTGCCAGCAGCCAAGATAGACAGTTCCAAGAGACCCAGTACTTC. Its translation: CASSQDRQFQETQYF.

The CDR3 DNA sequence: TGTGCCAGCACCTTGCCGGTACAAGAGACCCAGTACTTC. Translated, it gives CASTLPVQETQYF. This rearrangement joins TRBV7-9 to TRBJ2-5; D is ambiguous. CDR1 SEHNR and CDR2 FQNEAQ come from the germline V gene (reference sequence). The V gene lost 7 bases and the J gene lost 2 bases, with 11 bases spanning the gap. The CDR3 consists of 13 residues.